Described below is a single T cell receptor beta chain sequence and its context. The antigen is unknown. This sample is drawn from a study of Ad26.COV2.S vaccination and SARS-CoV-2 variants. Measured with immunoSEQ multiplex PCR; TCRdb has only the in-frame clones, and not every one. Of about 98,000 clones listed, 60% to 85% were seen once; the top ten hold roughly 17%. Study-level results: The study found similar non-spike TCR breadth in vaccine and placebo recipients.

The CDR3 spans 13 residues. J was trimmed by 11 bases and V by 1 base; bases with no gene match: 4. The germline V gene has CDR1 SNHLY and CDR2 FYNNEI. The chain links TRBV2 to TRBJ2-1, with TRBD1 matching over 8 bases. This receptor was obtained from a human donor who had recovered from COVID-19. This specimen was peripheral blood, taken after recovery from COVID-19. The CDR3 here is CASSEVDREKQFF. The CDR3 DNA is TGTGCCAGCAGTGAAGTGGACAGGGAAAAGCAGTTCTTC.